The clone carrying this T cell receptor beta chain was detected a few times. Each CDR3 protein gets one entry after TCRdb re-called the RT-PCR reads with MiXCR. The sample has about 700,000 distinct CDR3 sequences, approximately 15% seen once. V was clipped by 6 bases and J by 0 bases; unmatched bases: 12. The CDR3 is 19 amino acids. Germline CDR1 is MDHEN and CDR2 is SYDVKM. The TCR comes from a female donor in good health, serving as a healthy control. The chain uses TRBV28 and TRBJ2-1; the match to TRBD2 covers 12 bases. The sequenced material came from memory CD4+ T cells from blood. The CDR3 sequence: CASSHGLAGLSSSYNEQFF. CDR3 bases: TGTGCCAGCAGCCACGGACTAGCGGGATTATCCTCCTCCTACAATGAGCAGTTCTTC.